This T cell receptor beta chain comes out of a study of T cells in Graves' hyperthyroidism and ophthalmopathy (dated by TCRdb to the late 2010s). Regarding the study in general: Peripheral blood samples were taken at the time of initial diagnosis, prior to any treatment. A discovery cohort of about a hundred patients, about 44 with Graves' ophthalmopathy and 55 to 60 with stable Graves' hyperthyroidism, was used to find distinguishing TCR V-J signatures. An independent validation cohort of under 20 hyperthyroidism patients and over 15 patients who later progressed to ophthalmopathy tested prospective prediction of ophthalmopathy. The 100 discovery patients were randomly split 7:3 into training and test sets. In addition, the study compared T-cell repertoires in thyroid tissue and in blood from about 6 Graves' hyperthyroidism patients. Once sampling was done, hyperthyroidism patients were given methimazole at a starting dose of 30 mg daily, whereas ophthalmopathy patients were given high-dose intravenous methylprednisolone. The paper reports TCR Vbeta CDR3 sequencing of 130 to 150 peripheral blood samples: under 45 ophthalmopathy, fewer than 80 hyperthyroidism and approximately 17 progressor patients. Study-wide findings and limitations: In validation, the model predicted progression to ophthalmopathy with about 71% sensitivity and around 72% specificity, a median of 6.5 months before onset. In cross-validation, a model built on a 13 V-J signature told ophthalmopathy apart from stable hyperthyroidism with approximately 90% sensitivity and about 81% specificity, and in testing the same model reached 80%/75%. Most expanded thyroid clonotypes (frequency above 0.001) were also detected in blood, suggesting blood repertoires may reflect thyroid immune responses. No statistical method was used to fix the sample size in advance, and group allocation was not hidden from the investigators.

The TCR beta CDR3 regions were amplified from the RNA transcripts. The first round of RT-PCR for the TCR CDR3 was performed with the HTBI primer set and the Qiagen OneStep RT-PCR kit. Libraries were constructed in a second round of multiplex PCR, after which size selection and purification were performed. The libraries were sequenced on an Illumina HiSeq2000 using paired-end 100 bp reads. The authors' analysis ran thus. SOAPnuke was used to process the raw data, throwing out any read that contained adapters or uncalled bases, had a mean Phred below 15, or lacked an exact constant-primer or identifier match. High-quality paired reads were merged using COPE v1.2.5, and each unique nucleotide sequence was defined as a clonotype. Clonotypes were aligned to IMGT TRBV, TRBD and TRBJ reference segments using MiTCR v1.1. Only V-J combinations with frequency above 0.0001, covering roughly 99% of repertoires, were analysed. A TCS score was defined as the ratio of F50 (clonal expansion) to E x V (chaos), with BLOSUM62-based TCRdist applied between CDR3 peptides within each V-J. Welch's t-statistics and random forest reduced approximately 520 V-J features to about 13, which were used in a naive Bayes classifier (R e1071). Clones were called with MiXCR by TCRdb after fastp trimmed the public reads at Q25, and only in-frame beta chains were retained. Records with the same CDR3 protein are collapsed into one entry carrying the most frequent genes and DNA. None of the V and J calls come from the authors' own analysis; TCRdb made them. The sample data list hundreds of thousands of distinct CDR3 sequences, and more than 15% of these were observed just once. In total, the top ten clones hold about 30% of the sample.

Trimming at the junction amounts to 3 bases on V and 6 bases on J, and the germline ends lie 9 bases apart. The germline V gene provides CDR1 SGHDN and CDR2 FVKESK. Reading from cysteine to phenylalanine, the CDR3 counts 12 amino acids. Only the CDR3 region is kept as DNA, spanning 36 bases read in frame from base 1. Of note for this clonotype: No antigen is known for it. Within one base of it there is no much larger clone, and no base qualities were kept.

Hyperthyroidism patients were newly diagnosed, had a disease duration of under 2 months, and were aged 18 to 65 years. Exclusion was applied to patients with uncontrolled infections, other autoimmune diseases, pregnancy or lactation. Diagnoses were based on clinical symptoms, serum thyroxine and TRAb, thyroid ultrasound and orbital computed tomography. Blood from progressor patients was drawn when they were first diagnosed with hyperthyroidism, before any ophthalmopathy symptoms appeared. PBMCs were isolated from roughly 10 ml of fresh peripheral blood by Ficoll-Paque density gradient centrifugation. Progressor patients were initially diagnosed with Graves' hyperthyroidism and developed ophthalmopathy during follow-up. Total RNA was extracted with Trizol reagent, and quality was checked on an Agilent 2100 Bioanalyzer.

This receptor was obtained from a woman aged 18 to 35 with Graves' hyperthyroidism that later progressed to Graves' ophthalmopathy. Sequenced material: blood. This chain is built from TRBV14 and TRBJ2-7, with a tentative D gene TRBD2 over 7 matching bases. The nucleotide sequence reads TGTGCCAGCAGCCAGGGGGGGCCCGAGCAGTACTTC. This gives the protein CASSQGGPEQYF.